This T cell receptor beta chain was obtained from a study of T cell changes during pregnancy in multiple sclerosis. The protocol was immunoSEQ multiplex PCR, while the TCRdb copy is restricted to in-frame clones and leaves out a portion. The table includes 75,000 to 100,000 clones, 91% detected once. This TCR was recovered from a female donor in good health, enrolled as a control in a pregnancy study. The sequenced sample was peripheral blood, obtained after pregnancy.

The CDR3 DNA reads as TGCGCCAGCAGCTGGGACTTTGAAGCTTTCTTT. Protein: CASSWDFEAFF. The chain joins TRBV5-1 to TRBJ1-1; TRBD1 is a possible D gene (5 bases). Between the trimmed V and J ends, which lost 3 bases and 7 bases, there was a span of 7 bases. The CDR3 sequence is 11 residues long. The germline V gene has CDR1 SGHRS and CDR2 YFSETQ.